The source of this TCR beta chain is a study of neurological immune-mediated disorders. The CDR3 contains 17 residues. Germline V gives CDR1 MNHEY, CDR2 SVGEGT. V shed 4 bases and J 4 bases; nucleotides not matched to a gene: 13. The sample holds many counts of this clonotype. Antigen specificity is unknown. The cDNA came from 5'RACE, which used 10-nucleotide random UMIs. TCRdb re-analysed the 5' RACE reads in MiXCR, keeping a single row per CDR3 protein. The profile shows around 49,000 distinct CDR3 sequences, 10% of them singletons. The time point is: longitudinal time-point 1 (baseline). Findings of the study overall: Sharing of CDR3 amino acid sequences among expanded clones across subjects was absent, suggesting private repertoires in all groups.

The chain recombines TRBV6-2 or TRBV6-3 with TRBJ2-1; 7 nucleotides agree with TRBD1. The sample was PBMCs. The receptor was derived from a woman between 40 and 55 years old in good health. The CDR3 nucleotides are TGTGCCAGCAGTTTCACCCCTGGGACAGAGAATTACAATGAGCAGTTCTTC. It specifies CASSFTPGTENYNEQFF.